What follows are 15 T cell receptor beta chains derived from one specimen sequenced in a study of STAT5B mutations in CD4+ large granular lymphocyte leukemia. Repertoires were generated with immunoSEQ multiplex PCR, while TCRdb's copy carries only in-frame clones and drops some. Of 20,000 to 25,000 clones listed, approximately 75% are singletons. Sequenced material: CD4+ T cells from blood buffy coats. Receptors originate from a human donor in good health.

This clone was picked up a small number of times. The V gene is TRBV28, the J gene TRBJ1-2; TRBD1 is a possible D gene (6 bases). The V gene's germline CDR1 is MDHEN and CDR2 SYDVKM. V lost 4 bases to trimming and J lost 2 bases, with 14 bases between them. CDR3 length equals 15 residues. The CDR3 loop is CASSSTGFPNYGYTF. In DNA form, the CDR3 reads TGTGCCAGCAGTTCCACAGGGTTCCCAAACTATGGCTACACCTTC.

This clone was detected a few times. The chain joins TRBV7-9 to TRBJ1-5; D gene ambiguous. The CDR3 loop spans 13 amino acids. Germline V CDR1 and CDR2: SEHNR, FQNEAQ (reference sequence). Trimming pared 4 bases from V and 4 bases from J, leaving 8 bases between. The CDR3 nucleotides read TGTGCCAGCAGCTCCGGGCAAAATCAGCCCCAGCATTTT. Translation gives CASSSGQNQPQHF. Complete variable domain (other parts from reference TRBV7-9 and TRBJ1-5): DTGVSQNPRHKITKRGQNVTFRCDPISEHNRLYWYRQTLGQGPEFLTYFQNEAQLEKSRLLSDRFSAERPKGSFSTLEIQRTEQGDSAMYLCASSSGQNQPQHFGDGTRLSIL.

This sequence joins TRBV5-1 and TRBJ1-4, with D uncertain. Germline V gene sequence: CDR1 SGHRS, CDR2 YFSETQ. The CDR3 covers 14 residues. V lost 0 bases, J lost 4 bases, and 7 bases lay in between. The CDR3 region has the DNA TGCGCCAGCAGCTTGGGCGGGTTTAATGAAAAACTGTTTTTT. This encodes CASSLGGFNEKLFF.

As for this clone: Germline is not matched at one junction end, which may reflect a read error. The chain has TRBV25-1 and TRBJ2-7; TRBD2 agrees at 11 bases. This CDR3 is 11 amino acids long. Germline-derived CDR1 and CDR2 are MGHDK and SYGVNS. CDR3 nucleotide sequence: TGTGCCAGCAGTGGGGGACTAGCGGCAGACTTC. Its translation: CASSGGLAADF.

The chain combines TRBV5-1 with TRBJ2-7; TRBD1 might be the D (6 bases). V dropped 7 bases and J dropped 3 bases, with 11 bases sitting between them. Germline V CDR1 and CDR2: SGHRS, YFSETQ. The CDR3 length is 12 residues. DNA of the CDR3: TGCGCCAGCGCGCAGGACAGCTACGAGCAGTACTTC. It translates to CASAQDSYEQYF.

This clone occurred once. Sequence at one end of the junction differs from germline and may be a read error. V gene TRBV5-1 combines with J gene TRBJ1-5, with D unresolved. There are 13 residues in the CDR3. The germline CDR1 and CDR2 sequences are SGHRS and YFSETQ. CDR3 DNA sequence: TGTGCCAGCAGCTTGGGCGGGGTGGAGCCCCAGCATTTT. Its protein product is CASSLGGVEPQHF.

As regards this clone: The junction shows a germline mismatch at one end, possibly a read error. The rearrangement uses TRBV5-5 and TRBJ2-5; D call uncertain. The CDR3 is made up of 15 amino acids. Germline CDR1 and CDR2: SGHKS and YYEKEE (reference sequence). CDR3 nucleotides: TGTGCCAGCTGTTTTACCGACTGGTACCAAGAGGCCCAGTACTTC. Translation: CASCFTDWYQEAQYF.

The J gene is TRBJ2-1, the V gene TRBV4-3; perhaps D is TRBD1 or TRBD2 (5 bases each). The CDR3 loop spans 13 amino acids. The germline V gene encodes CDR1 LGHNA and CDR2 YSLEER. The ends were cut back, 0 bases at V and 12 bases at J, with 12 bases in the middle. The CDR3 sequence: CASSQEEGRGQFF. The CDR3 nucleotides are TGCGCCAGCAGCCAAGAAGAGGGTAGGGGGCAGTTCTTC.

The chain couples TRBV5-1 to TRBJ1-1, with a tentative D call TRBD1 (6 bases). The germline V gene has CDR1 SGHRS and CDR2 YFSETQ. Trimming took off 7 bases at V and 3 bases at J, with 19 bases between the two ends. The CDR3 loop spans 15 amino acids. The chain's CDR3 is CASARGGGGHTEAFF. CDR3 nucleotide sequence: TGCGCCAGCGCCAGGGGCGGAGGGGGACACACTGAAGCTTTCTTT.

The chain joins TRBV18 to TRBJ1-4; D is undetermined. Trimming removed 3 bases at V and 3 bases at J, with 8 bases between. Germline CDR1 is KGHSH and CDR2 is LQKENI. The CDR3 sequence is 14 residues long. The DNA for the CDR3 is TGTGCCAGCTCACCGGGGATATCTAATGAAAAACTGTTTTTT. Amino acids: CASSPGISNEKLFF.

The chain's CDR3 is CASSPFFSGGGLQETQYF. The CDR3 coding sequence is TGTGCCAGCAGCCCCTTTTTCAGCGGGGGGGGACTCCAAGAGACCCAGTACTTC. This chain joins TRBV28 and TRBJ2-5; 10 positions agree with TRBD2. Losses at the gene ends were 6 bases for V and 1 base for J; bases not matched to a gene: 14. This CDR3 comprises 18 residues. Looked up from germline, CDR1 is MDHEN and CDR2 is SYDVKM.

J is TRBJ2-7 and V is TRBV5-1; 9 nucleotides line up with TRBD2. V was clipped by 7 bases and J by 1 base; unmatched bases: 12. Germline V gene sequence: CDR1 SGHRS, CDR2 YFSETQ. This CDR3 spans 16 amino acids. CDR3 sequence (DNA): TGCGCCAGCCGACGGACTTCTAGCGGGGTTTCCTACGAGCAGTACTTC. Translating it yields CASRRTSSGVSYEQYF. The entire variable domain, with the rest obtained from reference TRBV5-1 and TRBJ2-7, is as follows: KAGVTQTPRYLIKTRGQQVTLSCSPISGHRSVSWYQQTPGQGLQFLFEYFSETQRNKGNFPGRFSGRQFSNSRSEMNVSTLELGDSALYLCASRRTSSGVSYEQYFGPGTRLTVT.

This clone has only one observation. The DNA for the CDR3 is TGTGCCAGCAGCTTAGAAAGGGGCAGGGGGCTCCACGAGCAGTACTTC. This gives the protein CASSLERGRGLHEQYF. The V gene is TRBV11-2, the J gene TRBJ2-7; 8 nucleotides align to TRBD1. CDR3 length: 16 amino acids. The V and J ends lost 0 bases and 5 bases, in that order; junction bases with no gene match: 9. CDR1 and CDR2 (germline): SGHAT, FQNNGV.

This sequence joins TRBV5-1 and TRBJ2-7; tentative D call: TRBD1 (6 bases). CDR1 is SGHRS and CDR2 is YFSETQ in the germline V gene. This CDR3 is 14 amino acids long. Between the trimmed V and J ends, which lost 3 bases and 3 bases, there was a span of 13 bases. The CDR3 protein is CASSWGQGNYEQYF. For the CDR3, the DNA is TGCGCCAGCAGCTGGGGGCAGGGGAACTACGAGCAGTACTTC. Together with reference TRBV5-1 and TRBJ2-7, the CDR3 gives the full variable domain: KAGVTQTPRYLIKTRGQQVTLSCSPISGHRSVSWYQQTPGQGLQFLFEYFSETQRNKGNFPGRFSGRQFSNSRSEMNVSTLELGDSALYLCASSWGQGNYEQYFGPGTRLTVT.

The J gene is TRBJ2-5, the V gene TRBV28; 9 bases match TRBD1. Germline lookup yields CDR1 MDHEN and CDR2 SYDVKM. V was clipped by 6 bases and J by 6 bases; unmatched bases: 11. The CDR3 has 15 residues. CDR3 loop: CASRQGAQVMKTQYF. In nucleotides, the CDR3 is TGTGCCAGCAGACAGGGGGCGCAGGTGATGAAGACCCAGTACTTC.